One sample yielded the 30 T cell receptor beta chains listed below, sequenced in a study of molecular identifiers for immune sequencing clone quantification. TCRdb processed the PCR reads anew with MiXCR; each CDR3 protein has one entry. The sample comprises fewer than 100,000 distinct CDR3 sequences, around 20% of which are singletons, and 1.1% rests with the top ten. Sequencing was carried out using naive CD8+ T cells from blood, with Jurkat cell RNA spiked in. The subset is: FACS-sorted CD8+CD4-CCR7+CD45RA+ naive T cells. These receptors were obtained from a human donor in good health. Some libraries in this study had Jurkat cell RNA spiked in.

The table lists this clonotype with many counts. The chain links TRBV9 to TRBJ2-3; TRBD2 agrees at 10 bases. The CDR3 covers 16 residues. The V gene's germline CDR1 is SGDLS and CDR2 YYNGEE. The ends lost 2 bases at V and 0 bases at J; junction bases unmatched: 3. The CDR3 sequence: CASSVSGGVSTDTQYF. Written as DNA, the CDR3 is TGTGCCAGCAGCGTGAGCGGGGGGGTAAGCACAGATACGCAGTATTTT.

A word on this clonotype: One end of the junction fails to match germline, which may point to a read error. The rearrangement links TRBV19 to TRBJ2-7, with D perhaps matching TRBD2 (5 bases). Germline loops: CDR1 LNHDA, CDR2 SQIVND (reference sequence). This CDR3 has 12 residues. The CDR3 spells CASSSTDYEQCF. Here the CDR3 DNA reads TGTGCCAGTAGTTCAACAGACTACGAGCAGTGCTTC.

This clonotype was detected ten times or more. The chain employs TRBV9 and TRBJ1-1; TRBD1 agrees at 10 bases. Per germline, CDR1 SGDLS and CDR2 YYNGEE. V trimming: 3 bases; J trimming: 4 bases; junction bases outside the gene matches: 6. This CDR3 has 15 amino acids. The DNA for the CDR3 is TGTGCCAGCAGCGAGCAAGGACAGGGGGGCACTGAAGCTTTCTTT. Its translation: CASSEQGQGGTEAFF.

Worth noting for this clonotype: At one boundary the junction diverges from the germline segment, which might be a read error. This chain uses TRBV7-8 with TRBJ2-7; no reliable D call. CDR1 is SGHVS, CDR2 FQNEAQ, per germline. The CDR3 length is 15 residues. The CDR3, as DNA: TGTGCCAGCAGCTTAGAAGCAGGCTGGGCCTACGAGCAGCACTTC. Amino acids: CASSLEAGWAYEQHF.

This clonotype was seen a few times. The chain has TRBV7-7 and TRBJ2-5; D not certain. The V gene's germline CDR1 is SSHAT and CDR2 FNYEAQ (reference sequence). V was pared by 5 bases and J by 0 bases, with 7 bases between. The CDR3 loop spans 13 amino acids. CDR3 region: CASSPEYQETQYF. CDR3 in DNA: TGTGCCAGCAGCCCAGAGTACCAAGAGACCCAGTACTTC. The full variable domain, rest sourced from reference TRBV7-7 and TRBJ2-5, is GAGVSQSPRYKVTKRGQDVTLRCDPISSHATLYWYQQALGQGPEFLTYFNYEAQPDKSGLPSDRFSAERPEGSISTLTIQRTEQRDSAMYRCASSPEYQETQYFGPGTRLLVL.

A remark on this clonotype: Possible read error: a much larger clone is one base away. Because it lacks the conserved phenylalanine or tryptophan at the end, this CDR3 is likely a read error. The chain carries TRBV19 and TRBJ2-7; D gene uncertain. Germline CDR1 is LNHDA and CDR2 is SQIVND (reference sequence). The CDR3 contains 13 residues. Trimming pared 3 bases from V and 1 base from J, leaving 7 bases between. CDR3 loop: CASSMTGSYEQYL. The CDR3 DNA reads as TGTGCCAGTAGTATGACTGGATCCTACGAGCAGTACCTC.

This clonotype has at least ten counts. This sequence joins TRBV29-1 and TRBJ1-2; 7 bases align to TRBD1. CDR3 length equals 13 residues. Germline V CDR1 and CDR2: SQVTM, ANQGSEA. V trimming: 5 bases; J trimming: 3 bases; junction bases outside the gene matches: 6. CDR3 nucleotide sequence: TGCAGCGTTCCCGGGACAGACGACTATGGCTACACCTTC. This sequence encodes CSVPGTDDYGYTF.

On this clonotype itself: This clone may be a read error of a much larger clone one base away. The V and J genes are TRBV29-1 and TRBJ2-4; 9 nucleotides align to TRBD1. Per the germline V gene, CDR1 is SQVTM and CDR2 is ANQGSEA. After removal of 1 base from V and 1 base from J, the junction contained 14 bases not matched to a gene. This CDR3 spans 19 amino acids. The CDR3 protein is CSVEAGTGSPRLAKNIQYF. CDR3 DNA: TGCAGCGTTGAAGCCGGGACAGGGTCACCACGACTGGCCAAAAACATTCAGTACTTC. The variable domain in full, completed from reference TRBV29-1 and TRBJ2-4, reads SAVISQKPSRDICQRGTSLTIQCQVDSQVTMMFWYRQQPGQSLTLIATANQGSEATYESGFVIDKFPISRPNLTFSTLTVSNMSPEDSSIYLCSVEAGTGSPRLAKNIQYFGAGTRLSVL.

A word on this clonotype: A much larger clone is a single base away; this may be a read error. The chain has TRBV6-2 or TRBV6-3 and TRBJ2-3; 15 nucleotides align to TRBD2. The CDR3 is made up of 18 amino acids. Germline-derived CDR1 and CDR2 are MNHEY and SVGEGT. The CDR3 is CASTEGLAGGHTTDMQYF. In DNA form, the CDR3 reads TGTGCCAGCACAGAGGGACTAGCGGGGGGCCATACCACAGATATGCAGTATTTT.

There are many counts of this clonotype. The chain uses TRBV4-3 and TRBJ2-7; D possibly corresponds to TRBD2 (5 bases). The CDR3 is made up of 14 amino acids. From germline, CDR1 is LGHNA and CDR2 YSLEER. The V and J ends lost 0 bases and 2 bases respectively, with 8 bases between them. CDR3 nucleotides: TGCGCCAGCAGCCAAGAGACGGGGACCTACGAGCAGTACTTC. This codes for CASSQETGTYEQYF.

This clonotype was recorded a few times. The CDR3 end shows no conserved phenylalanine or tryptophan, and so a read error is likely. CDR3 bases: TGCGCCAGCAGCCAAGCGACTAGCGGAAGCTCTGGGGCCAACGTCCTGACTTCC. This gives the protein CASSQATSGSSGANVLTS. This chain joins TRBV4-3 and TRBJ2-6; 9 bases are a match to TRBD2. V lost 1 base and J lost 0; bases outside the gene matches: 4. The CDR3 runs to 18 residues. The germline V gene has CDR1 LGHNA and CDR2 YSLEER.

Turning to this clonotype: A much larger clone differs by one base, so this may be a read error. This sequence joins TRBV9 and TRBJ2-7; either TRBD1 or TRBD2 may supply D (5 bases each). There are 14 residues in the CDR3. CDR1 and CDR2 (germline): SGDLS, YYNGEE. V lost 4 bases and J 4 bases, leaving 15 bases between the germline ends. The CDR3 loop reads CASSPRDGPYEQYF. The CDR3 DNA follows: TGTGCCAGCAGCCCACGGGACGGGCCTTACGAGCAGTACTTC.

In this sample, this clonotype turned up many times. The chain couples TRBV27 to TRBJ2-7, with D unresolved. Germline V gene lookup returns CDR1 MNHEY and CDR2 SMNVEV (reference sequence). The CDR3 consists of 13 residues. The ends were cut back, 5 bases at V and 3 bases at J, with 11 bases in the middle. The CDR3 coding sequence is TGTGCCAGCAGTCCACCCTTAGGCTACGAGCAGTACTTC. Translation: CASSPPLGYEQYF.

A note on this clonotype: A much larger clonotype is one base distant, so this may be a read error. V gene TRBV27 combines with J gene TRBJ2-7; D perhaps matches TRBD1 (5 bases). From germline, CDR1 is MNHEY and CDR2 SMNVEV (reference sequence). The CDR3 is 16 residues long. CDR3 sequence (DNA): TGTGCCGGCAGTTTAGCTGGTTCGGACACACCCTACGAGCAGTACTTC. Its protein is CAGSLAGSDTPYEQYF.

This clonotype was recorded at least ten times. V and J are TRBV4-1 and TRBJ1-1; weak D call: TRBD1 (6 bases). The V gene's germline CDR1 is MGHRA and CDR2 YSYEKL. The CDR3 loop spans 16 amino acids. The germline V and J ends were trimmed by 2 bases and 2 bases, with 15 bases remaining between them. CDR3 bases: TGCGCCAGCAGCCAACCCCACATGACAGGTAACACTGAAGCTTTCTTT. It encodes CASSQPHMTGNTEAFF.

This clonotype has only a few counts. V usage is TRBV4-3 and J usage is TRBJ2-7; the D gene is possibly TRBD1 (6 bases). In germline, CDR1 is LGHNA, CDR2 YSLEER. Trimming removed 0 bases from V and 2 bases from J, with 8 bases in between. The CDR3 sequence is 14 residues long. The CDR3 loop is CASSQDWTAYEQYF. CDR3 nucleotide sequence: TGCGCCAGCAGCCAAGATTGGACAGCCTACGAGCAGTACTTC.

This clonotype was recorded at least ten times. The chain's CDR3 is CASNPAGGPADTQYF. In nucleotides, the CDR3 is TGTGCCAGCAACCCTGCGGGGGGGCCTGCAGATACGCAGTATTTT. This rearrangement joins TRBV12-3 or TRBV12-4 to TRBJ2-3, with TRBD2 matching over 9 bases. There are 15 residues in the CDR3. V dropped 7 bases and J dropped 4; count of bases not matched to a gene: 9.

To note about this clonotype: With a much larger clone just one base away, this may be a read error. The V and J genes are TRBV6-6 and TRBJ2-7, with 8 positions matching TRBD1. The CDR3 sequence is 12 residues long. J was trimmed by 5 bases and V by 11 bases; bases with no gene match: 8. Per the germline V gene, CDR1 is MNHNY and CDR2 is SVGAGI (reference sequence). CDR3 in DNA: TGTGCCGGGAGGCAGGGGGCCCACGAGCAGTACTTC. Encoded protein: CAGRQGAHEQYF.

This chain joins TRBV12-3 or TRBV12-4 and TRBJ2-3; D gene unclear. V shed 6 bases and J shed 0 bases, with 10 bases lying between them. CDR3 size: 14 residues. CDR3 region: CASSPGWSTDTQYF. Here the CDR3 DNA reads TGTGCCAGCAGCCCGGGTTGGAGCACAGATACGCAGTATTTT.

This clonotype was counted at least ten times. This chain links TRBV7-9 with TRBJ2-7; D is ambiguous. Deletions cut 4 bases from V and 0 bases from J, with 10 bases between. Germline V gives CDR1 SEHNR, CDR2 FQNEAQ (reference sequence). This CDR3 is built from 14 residues. The CDR3 DNA reads TGTGCCAGCAGCTCACCGCCCCGCTCCTACGAGCAGTACTTC. Protein: CASSSPPRSYEQYF.

This clonotype came up many times. The chain links TRBV10-3 to TRBJ2-5, with D unclear. The V and J ends lost 2 bases and 5 bases respectively, with 6 bases between them. CDR1 is ENHRY, CDR2 SYGVKD, per germline. This CDR3 is built from 12 residues. CDR3 residues: CAISEMQETQYF. The CDR3 nucleotides are TGTGCCATCAGTGAGATGCAGGAGACCCAGTACTTC.

Many counts were recorded for this clonotype. The genes are TRBV6-5 and TRBJ1-5; perhaps TRBD1 as D (5 bases). This CDR3 region has 13 residues. The germline CDR1 and CDR2 sequences are MNHEY and SVGAGI. Between the trimmed V and J ends, which lost 2 bases and 4 bases, there was a span of 6 bases. The CDR3 DNA is TGTGCCAGCAGTTACGGGACGAATCAGCCCCAGCATTTT. Translated: CASSYGTNQPQHF.

The chain combines TRBV27 with TRBJ2-7; perhaps D is TRBD1 or TRBD2 (5 bases each). Germline CDR1 is MNHEY and CDR2 is SMNVEV (reference sequence). The CDR3 consists of 14 residues. Trimming shortened V by 2 bases and J by 2 bases, and 10 bases separated the two germline ends. CDR3 protein: CASSLRDVPYEQYF. The DNA of the CDR3 is TGTGCCAGCAGTTTAAGGGACGTACCCTACGAGCAGTACTTC.

Comment on this clonotype: A read error may explain this, as a much larger clone is one base away. The chain combines TRBV7-9 with TRBJ2-1; D gene ambiguous. This CDR3 comprises 13 residues. CDR1 and CDR2 (germline): SEHNR, FQNEAQ (reference sequence). The DNA of the CDR3 is TGTGCCAGCAGCTTAGCACCTAACAATAAGCAGTTCTTC. Protein product: CASSLAPNNKQFF.

V usage is TRBV12-1 and J usage is TRBJ1-1; the D segment call TRBD1 is taken from the table without a DNA check. TRBV12-1 constitutes a pseudogene. The CDR3 is made up of 16 amino acids. CDR3 protein: CASSCRRGWGNTEAFF. In DNA form, the CDR3 reads TGTGCCAGCAGCTGCCGGCGGGGGTGGGGGAACACTGAAGCTTTCTTT.

This clonotype was counted ten times or more. The rearrangement uses TRBV7-9 and TRBJ2-7; possibly TRBD2 for D (6 bases). Germline CDR1 is SEHNR and CDR2 is FQNEAQ (reference sequence). This CDR3 has 15 residues. Trimming took 5 bases from V and 6 from J, leaving 20 bases between them. CDR3 protein: CASSPRGTPPGEQYF. The CDR3 nucleotides read TGTGCCAGCAGCCCACGCGGGACTCCTCCCGGCGAGCAGTACTTC.

A single count supports this clonotype. One end of the junction is discordant with germline, which a read error may explain. This chain joins TRBV10-3 and TRBJ2-3, with 10 bases fitting TRBD2. Germline values: CDR1 ENHRY, CDR2 SYGVKD. The CDR3 runs 16 residues. CDR3 protein: CAIGDGTSVGTDTQYF. The DNA for the CDR3 is TGTGCCATCGGTGATGGGACTAGCGTGGGCACAGATACGCAGTATTTT.

Remarks on this clonotype: A read error is possible here, since a much larger clone lies one base away. This sequence joins TRBV10-3 and TRBJ1-1; D is uncertain. The ends were cut back, 11 bases at V and 5 bases at J, with 15 bases in the middle. The CDR3 is 12 residues long. Germline CDR1 is ENHRY and CDR2 is SYGVKD. CDR3 coding DNA: TGTGCCGTCAACACGCATGGGACTGAAGCTTTCTTT. This codes for CAVNTHGTEAFF.

The count of this clonotype is one. With a much larger clone just one base away, this may be a read error. The genes are TRBV20-1 and TRBJ1-1; D might be TRBD1 (5 bases). The V end lost 6 bases, the J end lost 4 bases, and 15 bases lay between the germline ends. Germline CDR1 reads DFQATT; CDR2 reads SNEGSKA (reference sequence). The CDR3 has 13 residues. CDR3 DNA sequence: TGCAGTGCCGGGAAAGAGGGGATCACTGAAGCTTTCTTT. Amino acids: CSAGKEGITEAFF.

At least ten counts were recorded for this clonotype. This chain connects TRBV27 to TRBJ2-3, with 8 bases that match TRBD2. CDR3 length equals 15 residues. With V trimmed by 3 bases and J by 0 bases, 2 bases remained unmatched. Germline V CDR1 and CDR2: MNHEY, SMNVEV (reference sequence). For the CDR3, the DNA is TGTGCCAGCAGTTTTAGCGGGATCAGCACAGATACGCAGTATTTT. It is translated as CASSFSGISTDTQYF.